This paragraph covers one T cell receptor beta chain sequence. TCRdb processed the PCR reads anew with MiXCR; each CDR3 protein has one entry. There are approximately 16,000 distinct CDR3 sequences in the sample; 48% occur only once, and roughly 29% lies in the top ten. The sample belongs to a study of esophageal squamous cell carcinoma under preoperative chemotherapy. Time point defined: before preoperative PTX-NDP chemotherapy. The CDR3 length is 13 residues. The J segment lost 4 bases and the V segment lost 6 bases, leaving 2 bases of the junction unmatched. Germline-derived CDR1 and CDR2 are MNHNS and SASEGT.

The genes are TRBV6-1 and TRBJ2-7, with 11 bases that match TRBD2. Sample collection was performed from a patient given preoperative chemotherapy. The receptor's source is a human donor with esophageal squamous cell carcinoma. The donor label of this sample is uncertain. DNA of the CDR3: TGTGCCAGCAGGACTAGCGGGGATTACGAGCAGTACTTC. Translation: CASRTSGDYEQYF.